The 10 T cell receptor beta chains below all came from one sample that was sequenced in a study of CD8+CD57+ T cells in acquired aplastic anemia. Using genomic DNA as the template, TCR beta VDJ and CDR3 profiling was carried out. TCRdb recomputed calls from the reads with MiXCR, one row per CDR3 protein. The sample yields more than 100,000 distinct CDR3 sequences, 41% seen once. The material sequenced was sorted CD4+, CD8+, or CD8+CD57+ T cells (not recorded which) from PBMCs. Receptors were obtained from a human donor in good health, serving as a control.

This chain connects TRBV4-2 to TRBJ2-5; TRBD1 might be the D (6 bases). Trimming pared 4 bases from V and 7 bases from J, leaving 13 bases between. This CDR3 has 13 residues. Looked up from germline, CDR1 is LGHNA and CDR2 is YNFKEQ. The CDR3 spells CASSPGTRGTQYF. CDR3 in DNA: TGTGCCAGCAGCCCCGGGACACGGGGGACCCAGTACTTC.

About this clonotype: This may be a read error: a much more frequent sequence differs by one nucleotide. This rearrangement joins TRBV5-1 to TRBJ2-3, with a tentative D call TRBD2 (6 bases). The CDR3 is made up of 13 amino acids. Per germline, CDR1 SGHRS and CDR2 YFSETQ. In DNA, the CDR3 is TGCGTCAGCACGGAGGGTCCCACAGATACGCAGTATTTT. Protein sequence: CVSTEGPTDTQYF.

The table lists this clonotype with a count of one. This chain uses TRBV6-1 with TRBJ1-3; D is ambiguous. The CDR3 sequence is 14 residues long. In germline, CDR1 is MNHNS, CDR2 SASEGT. Trimming removed 4 bases from V and 4 bases from J, with 11 bases in between. The CDR3 region is CASSVSGVGNTIYF. DNA for the CDR3: TGTGCCAGCAGTGTATCCGGCGTGGGAAACACCATATATTTT.

Many counts were recorded for this clonotype. The J gene is TRBJ2-1, the V gene TRBV7-2, with a weak D call TRBD2 (5 bases). Trimming took off 1 base at V and 6 bases at J, with 13 bases between the two ends. The CDR3 runs to 15 residues. Germline values: CDR1 SGHTA, CDR2 FQGNSA. The CDR3 region is CASSLEARTPNEQFF. In DNA form, the CDR3 reads TGTGCCAGCAGCTTAGAGGCTAGGACTCCCAATGAGCAGTTCTTC.

A single count supports this clonotype. The chain combines TRBV20-1 with TRBJ2-3; 9 bases map to TRBD2. The CDR3 runs 14 residues. Losses at the gene ends were 7 bases for V and 9 bases for J; bases not matched to a gene: 14. Germline V gene lookup returns CDR1 DFQATT and CDR2 SNEGSKA (reference sequence). In nucleotides, the CDR3 is TGCAGTGTGTTCTCTGGCGGGGGGGCAGTCACGCAGTATTTT. As protein: CSVFSGGGAVTQYF.

This clonotype was picked up many times. The chain uses TRBV4-1 and TRBJ1-6; D remains ambiguous. The CDR3 is made up of 16 amino acids. Germline V gene lookup returns CDR1 MGHRA and CDR2 YSYEKL. The germline V and J ends were trimmed by 5 bases and 0 bases, with 11 bases remaining between them. CDR3 DNA: TGCGCCAGCAGCGGCGGCAAGAGCTCCTATAATTCACCCCTCCACTTT. As protein: CASSGGKSSYNSPLHF.

This clonotype showed up just a few times. The CDR3, as DNA: TGTGCCAGCTCACCACTAAGTGGGGCAGAGAACTATGGCTACACCTTC. It specifies CASSPLSGAENYGYTF. The chain carries TRBV18 and TRBJ1-2; weak D call: TRBD1 (5 bases). V was clipped by 1 base and J by 2 bases, with 14 bases between them. CDR3 size: 16 residues. Per germline, CDR1 KGHSH and CDR2 LQKENI.

In its sample, this clonotype was seen a few times. The chain combines TRBV2 with TRBJ1-1, with D tentatively TRBD1 (5 bases). V was pared by 6 bases and J by 6 bases, with 8 bases between. The CDR3 length is 11 residues. Germline CDR1 reads SNHLY; CDR2 reads FYNNEI. The CDR3 here is CASRGVAEAFF. In DNA, the CDR3 is TGTGCCAGCAGAGGGGTGGCTGAAGCTTTCTTT.

This clonotype was found a few times. A junction boundary mismatches the germline segment, possibly from a read error. The chain is built from TRBV10-3 and TRBJ2-1, with TRBD1 as a possible D gene (5 bases). The germline gives CDR1 ENHRY, CDR2 SYGVKD. This CDR3 contains 16 residues. The CDR3 sequence: CASSDFASRGNNEQFF. The CDR3 DNA sequence: TGTGCCAGCAGTGACTTCGCGTCTAGGGGAAACAATGAGCAGTTCTTC.

Ten or more counts support this clonotype. The chain joins TRBV4-2 to TRBJ2-1; D uncertain. Trimming took 4 bases from V and 10 from J, leaving 14 bases between them. This CDR3 is built from 13 residues. Germline V CDR1 and CDR2: LGHNA, YNFKEQ. The CDR3 reads CASSPRAEREQFF. The CDR3 bases are TGTGCCAGCAGCCCCCGGGCGGAAAGAGAGCAGTTCTTC.